This TCR beta chain derives from a study of T cell responses to AZD1222 COVID-19 vaccine. TCRdb's table, derived via immunoSEQ multiplex PCR, lists solely in-frame clones and lacks some. The sample shows some 150,000 clones, about nine tenths of them seen only once. V was shortened by 0 bases and J by 1 base, with 9 bases between the two germline ends. The germline gives CDR1 MGHRA, CDR2 YSYEKL. This CDR3 is 15 amino acids long. As for this clone: Its antigen remains unidentified.

The study, taken as a whole, reports: Baseline testing showed seropositivity in only five to seven AZD1222 recipients. With two AZD1222 doses given, Spike-specific TCR breadth and depth both rose. Clonal diversity may have been underestimated in mostly white British donors.

The TCR comes from an adult in good health. The sample in question was peripheral blood, obtained on day 0 of AZD1222 vaccination. V usage is TRBV4-1 and J usage is TRBJ1-2; no clear D. The CDR3 nucleotides are TGCGCCAGCAGCCAAGACGGGCAGATTAACTATGGCTACACCTTC. Translated, it gives CASSQDGQINYGYTF.